Following are 14 T cell receptor beta chains from one sample sequenced in a study of PD-1 blockade in classical Hodgkin lymphoma. Indicated time point: newly diagnosed, previously untreated cHL patient sample. Generated by immunoSEQ multiplex PCR, the TCRdb table keeps only in-frame clones and is missing some. The sample holds under 80,000 clones, 93% seen once. Sequencing was performed on peripheral blood mononuclear cells (PBMCs). All receptors come from a human donor with classical Hodgkin lymphoma.

The V and J genes are TRBV13 and TRBJ1-2, with D perhaps matching TRBD1 (6 bases). The V gene lost 3 bases and the J gene lost 8 bases, with 16 bases spanning the gap. CDR1 and CDR2 (germline): PRHDT, FYEKMQ (reference sequence). CDR3 length: 14 amino acids. The CDR3 DNA is TGTGCCAGCAGCTTCTACTGGGGGCGGAAGGGCTACACCTTC. Its protein is CASSFYWGRKGYTF.

This rearrangement joins TRBV2 to TRBJ2-7, with D tentatively TRBD1 (6 bases). The CDR3 has 14 amino acids. Germline CDR1 is SNHLY and CDR2 is FYNNEI. V shed 5 bases and J shed 1 base, with 12 bases lying between them. DNA for the CDR3: TGTGCCAGCAGTAAAAACAGGGATTCCTACGAGCAGTACTTC. Translation: CASSKNRDSYEQYF.

V and J are TRBV23-1 and TRBJ1-6; D is undetermined. TRBV23-1 is annotated as an ORF whose role is uncertain. The length of the CDR3 is 13 residues. CDR3 amino acids: CENGRLYNSPLHF. The CDR3 DNA follows: TGCGAAAATGGACGTCTCTATAATTCACCCCTCCACTTT.

CDR3 loop: CASSRSGSKDNEQFF. CDR3 in DNA: TGTGCCAGCAGCCGTAGCGGGAGTAAGGACAATGAGCAGTTCTTC. This rearrangement joins TRBV5-4 to TRBJ2-1; TRBD2 aligns across 9 bases. CDR3 length: 15 residues. The V gene end was trimmed by 4 bases and the J gene end by 5 bases; junction bases not matched to a gene: 7. Germline loops: CDR1 SGHNT, CDR2 YYREEE (reference sequence).

The V gene is TRBV18, the J gene TRBJ1-2; D ambiguous. The CDR3 is 15 residues long. The V end lost 3 bases, the J end lost 0 bases, and 11 bases lay between the germline ends. Germline CDR1 KGHSH, CDR2 LQKENI. This CDR3 is CASSPGVRSNYGYTF. DNA for the CDR3: TGTGCCAGCTCACCCGGGGTACGATCTAACTATGGCTACACCTTC.

In nucleotides, the CDR3 is TGTGCCATCAGGCCCCTACCTGATTACAATGAGCAGTTCTTC. It translates to CAIRPLPDYNEQFF. The chain couples TRBV10-3 to TRBJ2-1; D unresolved. CDR1 and CDR2 from the germline V gene are ENHRY and SYGVKD. CDR3 size: 14 residues. With 6 bases removed from V and 4 bases from J, the gap between germline ends came to 13 bases.

Only a few counts were recorded for this clone. The J gene is TRBJ1-5, the V gene TRBV12-5; D is ambiguous. CDR3 length equals 12 residues. Trimming shortened V by 6 bases and J by 4 bases, and 7 bases separated the two germline ends. The germline V gene encodes CDR1 LGHNT and CDR2 FRNRAP. The CDR3 loop is CASGLNNQPQHF. The CDR3 DNA sequence: TGTGCTAGTGGCCTGAATAATCAGCCCCAGCATTTT. Filled out from reference TRBV12-5 and TRBJ1-5, the complete variable domain reads DARVTQTPRHKVTEMGQEVTMRCQPILGHNTVFWYRQTMMQGLELLAYFRNRAPLDDSGMPKDRFSAEMPDATLATLKIQPSEPRDSAVYFCASGLNNQPQHFGDGTRLSIL.

J is TRBJ2-3 and V is TRBV6-6, with 8 bases identical to TRBD2. With V trimmed by 0 bases and J by 4 bases, 6 bases remained unmatched. The CDR3 is made up of 16 amino acids. Germline V CDR1 and CDR2: MNHNY, SVGAGI (reference sequence). Here the CDR3 reads CASSYSSRAGADTQYF. For the CDR3, the DNA is TGTGCCAGCAGTTACTCCAGTAGAGCGGGAGCAGATACGCAGTATTTT.

The chain links TRBV29-1 to TRBJ1-3, with no clear D. V lost 4 bases to trimming and J lost 1 base, with 11 bases between them. This CDR3 comprises 14 residues. Germline-derived CDR1 and CDR2 are SQVTM and ANQGSEA. The CDR3 DNA reads as TGCAGCGTTGCGGATAGTTGGTCTGGAAACACCATATATTTT. This sequence encodes CSVADSWSGNTIYF.

J is TRBJ1-1 and V is TRBV7-2; TRBD1 is a possible D gene (5 bases). Germline assignment: CDR1 SGHTA and CDR2 FQGNSA. V lost 5 bases and J lost 4, with 17 bases in between. The CDR3 length is 15 residues. The CDR3 here is CASSPPPRGGTEAFF. In DNA form, the CDR3 reads TGTGCCAGCAGCCCCCCGCCGAGGGGAGGCACTGAAGCTTTCTTT.

The chain has TRBV18 and TRBJ2-1; no clear D gene. The CDR3 covers 15 residues. With 4 bases removed from V and 3 bases from J, the gap between germline ends came to 13 bases. The germline V gene encodes CDR1 KGHSH and CDR2 LQKENI. DNA for the CDR3: TGTGCCAGCTCACGACTCTCTTTCGGCTACAATGAGCAGTTCTTC. Residues: CASSRLSFGYNEQFF.

This clone appeared a few times. This chain joins TRBV6-5 and TRBJ2-6; D perhaps matches TRBD2 (5 bases). Germline V gene sequence: CDR1 MNHEY, CDR2 SVGAGI. With 2 bases removed from V and 1 base from J, the gap between germline ends came to 6 bases. The CDR3 contains 15 residues. CDR3 sequence: CASSYEGSGANVLTF. The DNA for the CDR3 is TGTGCCAGCAGTTACGAGGGTTCTGGGGCCAACGTCCTGACTTTC.

The chain employs TRBV9 and TRBJ2-3; 7 nucleotides match TRBD2. J gave up 6 bases and V 0 bases, and 4 bases lay outside the gene matches. The CDR3 runs to 14 residues. Germline-derived CDR1 and CDR2 are SGDLS and YYNGEE. The CDR3 bases are TGTGCCAGCAGCGTAGCGGGGGGAGCTGATACGCAGTATTTT. Residues: CASSVAGGADTQYF.

The V gene is TRBV29-1, the J gene TRBJ1-3, with D perhaps matching TRBD1 (5 bases). Germline lookup yields CDR1 SQVTM and CDR2 ANQGSEA. Trimming left V 8 bases short and J 0 bases short, with 17 bases between. This CDR3 is 15 amino acids long. This CDR3 is CSLWTSRSSGNTIYF. The CDR3 bases are TGCAGCCTTTGGACATCCCGGAGCTCTGGAAACACCATATATTTT.